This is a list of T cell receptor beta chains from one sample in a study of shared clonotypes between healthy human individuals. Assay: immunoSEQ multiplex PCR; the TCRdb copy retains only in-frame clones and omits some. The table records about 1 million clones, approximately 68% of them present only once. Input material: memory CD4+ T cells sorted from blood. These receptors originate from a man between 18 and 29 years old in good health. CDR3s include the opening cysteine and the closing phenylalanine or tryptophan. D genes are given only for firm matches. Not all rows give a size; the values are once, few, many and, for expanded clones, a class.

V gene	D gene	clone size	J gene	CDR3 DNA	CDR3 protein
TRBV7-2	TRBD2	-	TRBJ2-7	TGTGCCAGCAGACCTCATGGGCTAGCGGGAGATTACGAGCAGTACTTC	CASRPHGLAGDYEQYF
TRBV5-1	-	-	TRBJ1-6	TGCGCCAGCAGCTTGCGGCAGGGAAACTCACCCCTCCACTTT	CASSLRQGNSPLHF
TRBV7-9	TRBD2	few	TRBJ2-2	TGTGCCAGCAGGTCGCTAGCGGGAGTAATGGGAACCGGGGAGCTGTTTTTT	CASRSLAGVMGTGELFF
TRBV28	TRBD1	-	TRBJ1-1	TGTGCCGCCTCAGGACAGAGAGGACAGGTCTCAGAGGCTTTCTTT	CAASGQRGQVSEAFF
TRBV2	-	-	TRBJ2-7	TGTGCCAGCAACGGGGGAGTCTACGAGCAGTACTTC	CASNGGVYEQYF
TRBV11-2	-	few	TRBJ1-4	TGTGCCAGCAGGTCAGGGGTCGCGGAAAAACTGTTTTTT	CASRSGVAEKLFF
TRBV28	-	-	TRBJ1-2	TGTGCCAGCAGTTTAGGGGGGACGACTCTGGGCTACACCTTC	CASSLGGTTLGYTF
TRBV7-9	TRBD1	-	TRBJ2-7	TGTGCCAGCAGCTCACCGGGACAGGGATTTTACGAGCAGTACTTC	CASSSPGQGFYEQYF
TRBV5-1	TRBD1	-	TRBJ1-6	TGCGCCAGCAGCTCCGAACCGGGACAGGGGGTCACCTATAATTCACCCCTCCACTTT	CASSSEPGQGVTYNSPLHF
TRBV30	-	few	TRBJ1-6	TGTGCCTGGAGGGTACAACCGGTCAATTCACCCCTCCACTTT	CAWRVQPVNSPLHF
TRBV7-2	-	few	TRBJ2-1	TGTGCCAGCAGCTTAGGAGGGACCACCAATGAGCAGTTCTTC	CASSLGGTTNEQFF
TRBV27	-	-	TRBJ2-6	TGTGCCAGCAGTTCTAGTTGGTCGGGGGCCAACGTCCTGACTTTC	CASSSSWSGANVLTF
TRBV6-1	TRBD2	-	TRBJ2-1	TGTGCCAGCAGCCGGACTAGCGAGACCAATGAGCAGTTCTTC	CASSRTSETNEQFF
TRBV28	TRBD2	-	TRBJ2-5	TGTGCCAGCAGTCCCTCCGGGACTAGCGGGGTGGAGACCCAGTACTTC	CASSPSGTSGVETQYF
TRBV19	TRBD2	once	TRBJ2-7	TGTGCCAGTAGTATTTCTCCGGGGGGCTCCTACGAGCAGTACTTC	CASSISPGGSYEQYF
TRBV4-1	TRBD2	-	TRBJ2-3	TGCGCCAGCAGACTCGGACTAGCGGGGAGGGATACGCAGTATTTT	CASRLGLAGRDTQYF
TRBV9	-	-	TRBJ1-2	TGTGCCAGCAGCGTAGATGAATTGGGCAGGGAGGGCTACACCTTC	CASSVDELGREGYTF
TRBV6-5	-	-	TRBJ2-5	TGTGCCAGCAGCTGGGATAGGGAGACCCAGTACTTC	CASSWDRETQYF
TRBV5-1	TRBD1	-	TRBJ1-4	TGCGCCAGCAGCGGGACAGGGGATACAACTAATGAAAAACTGTTTTTT	CASSGTGDTTNEKLFF
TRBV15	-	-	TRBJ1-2	TGTGCCACCAGCAGAGATGGGCAGGGTCGGTACACCTTC	CATSRDGQGRYTF
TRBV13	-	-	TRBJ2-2	TGTGCCAGCAGCTTAGCAGGGGCCGGGGAGCTGTTTTTT	CASSLAGAGELFF
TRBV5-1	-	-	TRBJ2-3	TGCGCCAGCAGCCTGCCCTCCGAATTGGATACGCAGTATTTT	CASSLPSELDTQYF
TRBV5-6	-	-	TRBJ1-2	TGTGCCAGCAGCTTGGTTGCCAGTGGGGGAGGCTACACCTTC	CASSLVASGGGYTF
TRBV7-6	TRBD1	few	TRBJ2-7	TGTGCCAGCAGCTTAGGTGGGACAGCCTCCTACGAGCAGTACTTC	CASSLGGTASYEQYF
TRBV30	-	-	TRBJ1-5	TGTGCCTGGGGGTCGGCTAGCAATCAGCCCCAGCATTTT	CAWGSASNQPQHF
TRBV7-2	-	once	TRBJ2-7	TGTGCCAGCAGCTTAGCAATGGGATACGAGCAGTACTTC	CASSLAMGYEQYF
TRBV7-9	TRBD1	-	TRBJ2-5	TGTGCCAGCAGCCTACAGGGGTCCCGGGAGACCCAGTACTTC	CASSLQGSRETQYF
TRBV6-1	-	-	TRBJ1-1	TGTGCCAGCAGTGGAGATAAAGGGGTAGCTTTCTTT	CASSGDKGVAFF